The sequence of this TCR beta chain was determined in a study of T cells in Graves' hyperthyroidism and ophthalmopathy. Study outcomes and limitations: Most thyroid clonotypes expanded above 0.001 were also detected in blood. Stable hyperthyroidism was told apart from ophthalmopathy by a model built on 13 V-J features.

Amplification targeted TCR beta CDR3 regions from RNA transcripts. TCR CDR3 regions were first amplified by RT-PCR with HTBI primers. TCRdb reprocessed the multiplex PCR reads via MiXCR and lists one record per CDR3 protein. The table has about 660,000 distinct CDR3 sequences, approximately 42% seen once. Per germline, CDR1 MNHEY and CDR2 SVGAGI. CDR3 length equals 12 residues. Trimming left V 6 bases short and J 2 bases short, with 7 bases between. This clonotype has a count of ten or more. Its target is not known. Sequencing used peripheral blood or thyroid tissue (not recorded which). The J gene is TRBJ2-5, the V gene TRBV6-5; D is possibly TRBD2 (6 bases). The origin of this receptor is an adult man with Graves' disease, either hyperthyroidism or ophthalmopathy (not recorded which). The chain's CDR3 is CASREGQETQYF. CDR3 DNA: TGTGCCAGCAGGGAGGGGCAAGAGACCCAGTACTTC.